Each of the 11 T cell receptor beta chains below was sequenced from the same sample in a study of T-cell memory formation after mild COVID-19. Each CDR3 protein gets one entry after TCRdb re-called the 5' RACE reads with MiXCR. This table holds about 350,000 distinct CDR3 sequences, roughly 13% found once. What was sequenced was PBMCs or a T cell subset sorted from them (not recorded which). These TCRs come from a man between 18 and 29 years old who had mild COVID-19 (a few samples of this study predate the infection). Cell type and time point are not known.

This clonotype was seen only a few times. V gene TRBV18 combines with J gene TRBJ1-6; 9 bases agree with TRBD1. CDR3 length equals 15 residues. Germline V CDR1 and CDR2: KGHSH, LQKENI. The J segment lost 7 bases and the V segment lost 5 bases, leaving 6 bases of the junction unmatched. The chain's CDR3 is CASSSRQGENSPLHF. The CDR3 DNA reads TGTGCCAGCTCATCCCGACAGGGGGAGAATTCACCCCTCCACTTT.

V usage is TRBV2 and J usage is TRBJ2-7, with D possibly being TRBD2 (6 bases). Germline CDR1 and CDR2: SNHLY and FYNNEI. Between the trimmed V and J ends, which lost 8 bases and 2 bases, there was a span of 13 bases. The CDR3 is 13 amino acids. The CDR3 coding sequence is TGTGCCAGCCTCTTTTCGGGGGCCTACGAGCAGTACTTC. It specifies CASLFSGAYEQYF.

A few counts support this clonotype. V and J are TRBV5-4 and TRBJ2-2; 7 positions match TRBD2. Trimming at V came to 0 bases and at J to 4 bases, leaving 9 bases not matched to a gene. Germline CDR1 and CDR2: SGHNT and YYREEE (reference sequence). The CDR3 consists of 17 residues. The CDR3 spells CASSLDISGGVTGELFF. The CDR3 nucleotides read TGTGCCAGCAGCTTGGACATAAGTGGGGGGGTCACCGGGGAGCTGTTTTTT.

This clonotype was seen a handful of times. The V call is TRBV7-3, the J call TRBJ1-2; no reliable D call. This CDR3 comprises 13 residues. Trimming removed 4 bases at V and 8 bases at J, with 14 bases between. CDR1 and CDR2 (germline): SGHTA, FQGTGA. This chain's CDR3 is CASSSQTGSGYTF. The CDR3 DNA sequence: TGTGCCAGCAGCTCCCAGACGGGCAGCGGCTACACCTTC.

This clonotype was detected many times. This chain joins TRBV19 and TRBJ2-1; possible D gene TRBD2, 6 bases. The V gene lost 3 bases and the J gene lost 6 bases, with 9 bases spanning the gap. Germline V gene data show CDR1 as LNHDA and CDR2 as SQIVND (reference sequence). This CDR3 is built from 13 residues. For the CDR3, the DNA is TGTGCCAGTAGTATCGGGACTGCCAATGAGCAGTTCTTC. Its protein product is CASSIGTANEQFF.

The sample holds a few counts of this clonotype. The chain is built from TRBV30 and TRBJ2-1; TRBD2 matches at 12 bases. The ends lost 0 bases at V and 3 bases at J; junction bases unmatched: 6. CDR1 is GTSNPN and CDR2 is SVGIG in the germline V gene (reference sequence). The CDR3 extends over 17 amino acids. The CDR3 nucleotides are TGTGCCTGGAGTGTGGCTAGCGGGGGGGCAGACTACAATGAGCAGTTCTTC. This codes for CAWSVASGGADYNEQFF. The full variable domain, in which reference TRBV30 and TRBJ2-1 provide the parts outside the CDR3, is SQTIHQWPATLVQPVGSPLSLECTVEGTSNPNLYWYRQAAGRGLQLLFYSVGIGQISSEVPQNLSASRPQDRQFILSSKKLLLSDSGFYLCAWSVASGGADYNEQFFGPGTRLTVL.

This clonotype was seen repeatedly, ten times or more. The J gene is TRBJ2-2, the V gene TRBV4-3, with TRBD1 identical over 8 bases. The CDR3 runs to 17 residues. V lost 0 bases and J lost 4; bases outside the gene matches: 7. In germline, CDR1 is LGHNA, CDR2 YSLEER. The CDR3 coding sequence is TGCGCCAGCAGCCAAGATAGTCGGACAGGGAGCACCGGGGAGCTGTTTTTT. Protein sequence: CASSQDSRTGSTGELFF.

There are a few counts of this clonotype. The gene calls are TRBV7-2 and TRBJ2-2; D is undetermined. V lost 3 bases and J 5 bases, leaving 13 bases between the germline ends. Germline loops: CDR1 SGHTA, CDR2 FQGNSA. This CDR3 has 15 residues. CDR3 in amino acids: CASSFGDPRTGELFF. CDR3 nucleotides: TGTGCCAGCAGCTTTGGCGACCCCAGAACCGGGGAGCTGTTTTTT. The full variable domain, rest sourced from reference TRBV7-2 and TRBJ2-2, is GAGVSQSPSNKVTEKGKDVELRCDPISGHTALYWYRQSLGQGLEFLIYFQGNSAPDKSGLPSDRFSAERTGGSVSTLTIQRTQQEDSAVYLCASSFGDPRTGELFFGEGSRLTVL.

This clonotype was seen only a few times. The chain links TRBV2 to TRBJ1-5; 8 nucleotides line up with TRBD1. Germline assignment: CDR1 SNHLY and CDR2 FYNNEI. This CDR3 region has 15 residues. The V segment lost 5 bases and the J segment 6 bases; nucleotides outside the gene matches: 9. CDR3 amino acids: CASSKESGGSQPQHF. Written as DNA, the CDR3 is TGTGCCAGCAGTAAGGAGTCAGGGGGCAGTCAGCCCCAGCATTTT.

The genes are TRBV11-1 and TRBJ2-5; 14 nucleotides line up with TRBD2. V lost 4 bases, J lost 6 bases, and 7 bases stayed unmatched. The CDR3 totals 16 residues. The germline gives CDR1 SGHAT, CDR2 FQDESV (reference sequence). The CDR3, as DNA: TGTGCCAGCAGCTCGACTAGCGGGGGGGCCTGGAAGACCCAGTACTTC. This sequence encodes CASSSTSGGAWKTQYF.

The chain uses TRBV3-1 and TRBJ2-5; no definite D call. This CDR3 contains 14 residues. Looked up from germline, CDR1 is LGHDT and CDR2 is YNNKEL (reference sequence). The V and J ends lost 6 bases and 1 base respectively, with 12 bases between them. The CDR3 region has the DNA TGTGCCAGCAGACACTCCGAAGCCCAAGAGACCCAGTACTTC. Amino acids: CASRHSEAQETQYF.